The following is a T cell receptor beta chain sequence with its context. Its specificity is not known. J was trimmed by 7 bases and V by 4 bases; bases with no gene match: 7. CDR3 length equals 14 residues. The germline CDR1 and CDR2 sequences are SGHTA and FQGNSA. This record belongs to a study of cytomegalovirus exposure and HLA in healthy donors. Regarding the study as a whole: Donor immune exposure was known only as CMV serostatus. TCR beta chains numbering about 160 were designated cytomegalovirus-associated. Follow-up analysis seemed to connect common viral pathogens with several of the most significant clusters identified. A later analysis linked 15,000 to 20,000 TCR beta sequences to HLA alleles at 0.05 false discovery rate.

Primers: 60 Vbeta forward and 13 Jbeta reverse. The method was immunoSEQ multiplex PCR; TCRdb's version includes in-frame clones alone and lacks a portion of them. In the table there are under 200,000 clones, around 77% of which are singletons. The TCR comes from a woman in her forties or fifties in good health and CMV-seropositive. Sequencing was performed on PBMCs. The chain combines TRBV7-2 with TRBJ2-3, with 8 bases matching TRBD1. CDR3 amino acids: CASSSDRVRNTQYF. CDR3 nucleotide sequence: TGTGCCAGCAGCTCGGACAGGGTGAGGAATACGCAGTATTTT.